Each of the 5 T cell receptor beta chains below was sequenced from the same sample in a study of CD8+CD57+ T cells in acquired aplastic anemia. Patients included in sequencing had previously demonstrated CD8+CD57+ cell expansion by flow cytometry. Genomic DNA, serving as template, underwent TCR beta VDJ and CDR3 profiling. TCRdb redid the calling of the reads with MiXCR, one entry per CDR3 protein. The data contain more than 95,000 distinct CDR3 sequences, 30% to 45% of them singletons. The source material was sorted CD4+, CD8+, or CD8+CD57+ T cells (not recorded which) from PBMCs. Source of these receptors: a human donor with aplastic anemia.

This clonotype was detected only a few times. V and J are TRBV5-4 and TRBJ2-1; 7 bases agree with TRBD2. Germline-derived CDR1 and CDR2 are SGHNT and YYREEE (reference sequence). The CDR3 extends over 15 amino acids. With 0 bases clipped from V and 5 bases from J, the junction kept 5 bases outside the gene matches. The chain's CDR3 is CASSLDAGDHNEQFF. CDR3 coding DNA: TGTGCCAGCAGCTTGGATGCGGGGGATCACAATGAGCAGTTCTTC.

The rearrangement uses TRBV7-4 and TRBJ2-1; the D is unclear. From germline, CDR1 is SGHVT and CDR2 SQSDAQ. The CDR3 covers 12 residues. The V gene lost 5 bases and the J gene lost 7 bases, with 9 bases spanning the gap. DNA for the CDR3: TGTGCCAGCAGCCCCATTGGGAATGAGCAGTTCTTC. Translated: CASSPIGNEQFF.

The rearrangement joins TRBV14 to TRBJ1-2; weak D call: TRBD1 (6 bases). V lost 0 bases and J lost 2, with 7 bases in between. The germline V gene has CDR1 SGHDN and CDR2 FVKESK. This CDR3 is 14 amino acids long. The CDR3 DNA is TGTGCCAGCAGCCAAGACGGGACAAACTATGGCTACACCTTC. Translated: CASSQDGTNYGYTF. Full variable domain (missing parts from reference TRBV14 and TRBJ1-2): EAGVTQFPSHSVIEKGQTVTLRCDPISGHDNLYWYRRVMGKEIKFLLHFVKESKQDESGMPNNRFLAERTGGTYSTLKVQPAELEDSGVYFCASSQDGTNYGYTFGSGTRLTVV.

Details on this clonotype: A much bigger clone sits one base away, suggesting this may be a read error. This chain uses TRBV14 with TRBJ2-1; 10 nucleotides match TRBD2. The CDR3 contains 15 residues. Germline CDR1 SGHDN, CDR2 FVKESK. CDR3 protein: CASTMSGGAYDEQFF. In DNA form, the CDR3 reads TGTGCCAGCACCATGAGCGGGGGGGCCTACGATGAGCAGTTCTTC. The variable domain in full, with the rest retrieved from reference TRBV14 and TRBJ2-1, is EAGVTQFPSHSVIEKGQTVTLRCDPISGHDNLYWYRRVMGKEIKFLLHFVKESKQDESGMPNNRFLAERTGGTYSTLKVQPAELEDSGVYFCASTMSGGAYDEQFFGPGTRLTVL.

At least ten counts were recorded for this clonotype. The V and J genes are TRBV20-1 and TRBJ1-6; D uncertain. Germline CDR1 DFQATT, CDR2 SNEGSKA (reference sequence). V was pared by 0 bases and J by 7 bases, with 7 bases between. The CDR3 spans 13 residues. In nucleotides, the CDR3 is TGCAGTGCTAGAGATTTCGGGAATTCACCCCTCCACTTT. It yields the protein CSARDFGNSPLHF.